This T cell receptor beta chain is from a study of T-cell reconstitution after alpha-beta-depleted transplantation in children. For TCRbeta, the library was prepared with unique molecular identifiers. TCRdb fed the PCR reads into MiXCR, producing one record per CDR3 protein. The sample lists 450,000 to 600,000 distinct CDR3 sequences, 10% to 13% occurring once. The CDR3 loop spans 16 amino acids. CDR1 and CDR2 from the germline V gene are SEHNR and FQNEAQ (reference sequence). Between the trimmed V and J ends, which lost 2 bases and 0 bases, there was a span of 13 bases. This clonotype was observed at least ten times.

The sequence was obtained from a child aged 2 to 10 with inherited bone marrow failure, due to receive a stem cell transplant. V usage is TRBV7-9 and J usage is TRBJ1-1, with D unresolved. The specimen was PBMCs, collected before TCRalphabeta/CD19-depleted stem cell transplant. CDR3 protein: CASSLKRTAVNTEAFF. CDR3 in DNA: TGTGCCAGCAGCTTAAAAAGGACGGCTGTGAACACTGAAGCTTTCTTT.